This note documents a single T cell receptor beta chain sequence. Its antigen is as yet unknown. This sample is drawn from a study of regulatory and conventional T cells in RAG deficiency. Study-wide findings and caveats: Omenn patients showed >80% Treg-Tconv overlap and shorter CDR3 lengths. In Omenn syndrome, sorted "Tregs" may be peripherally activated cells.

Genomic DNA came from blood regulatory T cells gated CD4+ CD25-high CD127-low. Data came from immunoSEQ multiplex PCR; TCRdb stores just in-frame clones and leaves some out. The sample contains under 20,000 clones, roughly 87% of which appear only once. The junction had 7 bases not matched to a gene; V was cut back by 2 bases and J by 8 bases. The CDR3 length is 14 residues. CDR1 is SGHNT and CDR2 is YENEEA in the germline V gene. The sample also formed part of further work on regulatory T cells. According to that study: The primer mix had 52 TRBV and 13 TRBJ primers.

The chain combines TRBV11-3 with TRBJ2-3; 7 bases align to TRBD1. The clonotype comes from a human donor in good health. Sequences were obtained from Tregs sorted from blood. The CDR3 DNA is TGTGCCAGCAGCTTATACAGCAACAGGGGTACGCAGTATTTT. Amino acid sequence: CASSLYSNRGTQYF. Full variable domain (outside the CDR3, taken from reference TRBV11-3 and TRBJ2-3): EAGVVQSPRYKIIEKKQPVAFWCNPISGHNTLYWYLQNLGQGPELLIRYENEEAVDDSQLPKDRFSAERLKGVDSTLKIQPAELGDSAVYLCASSLYSNRGTQYFGPGTRLTVL.